One and the same sample provided the 2 T cell receptor beta chains below, sequenced in a study of blood T cell repertoires in COVID-19. Some clones are missing from TCRdb's copy, which holds only in-frame ones; the method was immunoSEQ multiplex PCR. The sample has 100,000 to 110,000 clones, 70% to 90% seen once. Sequenced sample: peripheral blood. Receptors were obtained from a human donor in a cohort sampled during active COVID-19.

The genes are TRBV9 and TRBJ2-7, with 13 bases identical to TRBD2. V dropped 4 bases and J dropped 5; count of bases not matched to a gene: 9. In germline, CDR1 is SGDLS, CDR2 YYNGEE. This CDR3 spans 16 amino acids. In DNA, the CDR3 is TGTGCCAGCAGCTATCGAGGTGGACTAGCGGGGGACGAGCAGTACTTC. Translating gives CASSYRGGLAGDEQYF.

The chain joins TRBV6-5 to TRBJ1-4, with 9 nucleotides matching TRBD1. This CDR3 is built from 14 residues. Germline V lookup: CDR1 MNHEY, CDR2 SVGAGI. V shed 8 bases, J shed 5 bases, and the junction held 6 bases outside the gene matches. Here the CDR3 reads CASQWGTGNEKLFF. CDR3 nucleotide sequence: TGTGCCAGCCAATGGGGGACAGGGAATGAAAAACTGTTTTTT.